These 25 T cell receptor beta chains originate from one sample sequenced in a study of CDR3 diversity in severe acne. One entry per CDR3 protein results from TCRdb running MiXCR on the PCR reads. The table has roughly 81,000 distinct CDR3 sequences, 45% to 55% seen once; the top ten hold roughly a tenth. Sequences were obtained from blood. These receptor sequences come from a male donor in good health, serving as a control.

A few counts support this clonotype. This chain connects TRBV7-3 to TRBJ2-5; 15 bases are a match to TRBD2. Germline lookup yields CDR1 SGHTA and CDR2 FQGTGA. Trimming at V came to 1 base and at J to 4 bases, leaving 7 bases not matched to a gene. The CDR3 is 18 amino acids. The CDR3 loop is CASSLKPRTSGRGETQYF. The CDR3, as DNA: TGTGCCAGCAGCTTAAAACCCCGGACTAGCGGGAGGGGAGAGACCCAGTACTTC.

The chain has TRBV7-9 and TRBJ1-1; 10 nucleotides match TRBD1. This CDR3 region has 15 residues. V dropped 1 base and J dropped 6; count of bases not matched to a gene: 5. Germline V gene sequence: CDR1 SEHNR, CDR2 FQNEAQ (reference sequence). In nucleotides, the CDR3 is TGTGCCAGCAGCTTAGGACAGGGGGCAGGGGCTGAAGCTTTCTTT. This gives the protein CASSLGQGAGAEAFF.

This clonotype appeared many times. The CDR3 here is CASSSMTGVIQYF. CDR3 sequence (DNA): TGTGCCAGCAGCTCCATGACAGGGGTCATTCAGTACTTC. The rearrangement joins TRBV7-2 to TRBJ2-4; 8 bases align to TRBD1. Germline values: CDR1 SGHTA, CDR2 FQGNSA. Unmatched junction bases numbered 5, after V lost 4 bases and J lost 9 bases. This CDR3 has 13 amino acids.

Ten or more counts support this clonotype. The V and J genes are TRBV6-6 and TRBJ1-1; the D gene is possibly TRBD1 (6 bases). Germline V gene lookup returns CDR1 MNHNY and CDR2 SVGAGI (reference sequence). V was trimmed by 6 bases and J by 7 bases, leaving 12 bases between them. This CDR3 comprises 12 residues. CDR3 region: CASSPTRGEAFF. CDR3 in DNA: TGTGCCAGCAGCCCGACCAGGGGTGAAGCTTTCTTT.

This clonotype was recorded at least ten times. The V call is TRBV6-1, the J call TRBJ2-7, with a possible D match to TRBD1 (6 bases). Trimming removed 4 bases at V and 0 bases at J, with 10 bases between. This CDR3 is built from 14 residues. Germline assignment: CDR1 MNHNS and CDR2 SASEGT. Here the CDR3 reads CASSGEDSSYEQYF. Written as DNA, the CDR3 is TGTGCCAGCAGTGGAGAGGACAGCTCCTACGAGCAGTACTTC.

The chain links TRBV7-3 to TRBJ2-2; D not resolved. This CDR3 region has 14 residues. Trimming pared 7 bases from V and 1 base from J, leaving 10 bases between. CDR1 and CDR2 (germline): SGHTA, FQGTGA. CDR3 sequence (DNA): TGTGCCAGCACACCCCCTGGGAACACCGGGGAGCTGTTTTTT. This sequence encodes CASTPPGNTGELFF.

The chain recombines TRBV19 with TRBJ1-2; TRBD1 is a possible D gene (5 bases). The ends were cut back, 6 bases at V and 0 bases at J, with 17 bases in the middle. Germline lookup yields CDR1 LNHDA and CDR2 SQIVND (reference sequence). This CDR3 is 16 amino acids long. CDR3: CASRLSGRNANYGYTF. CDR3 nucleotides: TGTGCCAGTAGACTCTCGGGGCGCAACGCTAACTATGGCTACACCTTC.

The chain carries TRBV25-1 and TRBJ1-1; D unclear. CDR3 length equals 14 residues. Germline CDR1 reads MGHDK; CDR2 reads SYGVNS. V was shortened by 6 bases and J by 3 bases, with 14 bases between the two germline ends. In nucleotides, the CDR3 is TGTGCCAGCAGCCTGACTCTGTCCGACACTGAAGCTTTCTTT. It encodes CASSLTLSDTEAFF. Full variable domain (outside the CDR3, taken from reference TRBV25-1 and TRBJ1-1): EADIYQTPRYLVIGTGKKITLECSQTMGHDKMYWYQQDPGMELHLIHYSYGVNSTEKGDLSSESTVSRIRTEHFPLTLESARPSHTSQYLCASSLTLSDTEAFFGQGTRLTVV.

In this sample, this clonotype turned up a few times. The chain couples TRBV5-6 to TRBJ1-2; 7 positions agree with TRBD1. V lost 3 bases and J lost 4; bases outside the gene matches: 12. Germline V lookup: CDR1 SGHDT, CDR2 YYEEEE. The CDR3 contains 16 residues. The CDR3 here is CASSWKTGESAYGYTF. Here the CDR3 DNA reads TGTGCCAGCAGCTGGAAAACAGGGGAATCTGCCTATGGCTACACCTTC. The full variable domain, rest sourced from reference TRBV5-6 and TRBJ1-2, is DAGVTQSPTHLIKTRGQQVTLRCSPKSGHDTVSWYQQALGQGPQFIFQYYEEEERQRGNFPDRFSGHQFPNYSSELNVNALLLGDSALYLCASSWKTGESAYGYTFGSGTRLTVV.

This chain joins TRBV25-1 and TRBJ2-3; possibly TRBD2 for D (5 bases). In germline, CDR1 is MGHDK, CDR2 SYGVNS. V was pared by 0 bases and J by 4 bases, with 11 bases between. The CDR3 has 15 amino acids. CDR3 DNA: TGTGCCAGCAGTGAATATCGGGGAGCTTCAGATACGCAGTATTTT. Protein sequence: CASSEYRGASDTQYF.

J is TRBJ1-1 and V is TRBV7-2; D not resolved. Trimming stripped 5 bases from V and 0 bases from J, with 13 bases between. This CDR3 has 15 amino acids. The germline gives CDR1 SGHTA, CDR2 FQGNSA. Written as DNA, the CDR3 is TGTGCCAGCAGCCTCCAAGCTTCCATGAACACTGAAGCTTTCTTT. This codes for CASSLQASMNTEAFF. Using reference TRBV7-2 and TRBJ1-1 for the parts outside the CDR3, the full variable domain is GAGVSQSPSNKVTEKGKDVELRCDPISGHTALYWYRQSLGQGLEFLIYFQGNSAPDKSGLPSDRFSAERTGGSVSTLTIQRTQQEDSAVYLCASSLQASMNTEAFFGQGTRLTVV.

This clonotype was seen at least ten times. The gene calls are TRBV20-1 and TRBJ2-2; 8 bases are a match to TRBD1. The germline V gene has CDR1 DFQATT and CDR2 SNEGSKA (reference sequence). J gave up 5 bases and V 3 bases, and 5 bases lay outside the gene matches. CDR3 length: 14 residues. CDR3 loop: CSASNRGETGELFF. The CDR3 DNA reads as TGCAGTGCTAGTAACAGGGGGGAGACCGGGGAGCTGTTTTTT.

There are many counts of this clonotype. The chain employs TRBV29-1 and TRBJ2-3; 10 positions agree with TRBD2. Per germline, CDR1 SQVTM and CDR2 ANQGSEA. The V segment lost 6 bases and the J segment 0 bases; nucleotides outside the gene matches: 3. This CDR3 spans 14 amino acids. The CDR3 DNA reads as TGCAGCGTGCCAGCGGGAGGGAGCACAGATACGCAGTATTTT. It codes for CSVPAGGSTDTQYF.

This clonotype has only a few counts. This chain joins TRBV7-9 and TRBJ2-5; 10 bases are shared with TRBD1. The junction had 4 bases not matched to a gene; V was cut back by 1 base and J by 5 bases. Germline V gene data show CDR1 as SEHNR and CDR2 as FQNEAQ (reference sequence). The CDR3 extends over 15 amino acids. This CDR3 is CASSLETGGGETQYF. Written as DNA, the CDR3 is TGTGCCAGCAGCTTAGAGACAGGGGGCGGCGAGACCCAGTACTTC.

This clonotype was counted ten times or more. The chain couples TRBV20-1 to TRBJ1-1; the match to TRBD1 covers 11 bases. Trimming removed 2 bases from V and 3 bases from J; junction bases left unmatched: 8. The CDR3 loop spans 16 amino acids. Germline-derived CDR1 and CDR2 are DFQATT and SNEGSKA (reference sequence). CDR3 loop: CSARPGTGGRDTEAFF. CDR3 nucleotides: TGCAGTGCTAGACCCGGGACAGGGGGTAGGGACACTGAAGCTTTCTTT.

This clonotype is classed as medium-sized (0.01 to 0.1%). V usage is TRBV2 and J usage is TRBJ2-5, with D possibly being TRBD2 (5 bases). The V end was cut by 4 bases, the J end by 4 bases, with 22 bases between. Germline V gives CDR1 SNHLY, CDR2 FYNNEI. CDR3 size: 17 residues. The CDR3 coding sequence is TGTGCCAGCAGTGTCGGAAACTTTGGAGGTGTAGGAGAGACCCAGTACTTC. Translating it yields CASSVGNFGGVGETQYF.

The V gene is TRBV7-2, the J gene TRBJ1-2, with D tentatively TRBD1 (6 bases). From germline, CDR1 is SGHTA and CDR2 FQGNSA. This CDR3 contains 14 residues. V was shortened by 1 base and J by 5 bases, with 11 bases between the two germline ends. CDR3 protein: CASSLDGQPYGYTF. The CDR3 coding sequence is TGTGCCAGCAGCTTAGACGGACAGCCATATGGCTACACCTTC.

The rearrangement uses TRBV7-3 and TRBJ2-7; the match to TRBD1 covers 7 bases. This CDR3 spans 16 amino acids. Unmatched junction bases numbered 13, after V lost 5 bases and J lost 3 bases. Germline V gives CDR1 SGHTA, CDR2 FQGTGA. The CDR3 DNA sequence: TGTGCCAGCAGCCAGGAAGGGGGCGCCTCTTTCTACGAGCAGTACTTC. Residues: CASSQEGGASFYEQYF.

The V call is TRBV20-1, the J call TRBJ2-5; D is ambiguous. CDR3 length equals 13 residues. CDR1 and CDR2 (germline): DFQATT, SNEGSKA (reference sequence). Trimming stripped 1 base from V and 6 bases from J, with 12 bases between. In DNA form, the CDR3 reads TGCAGTGCTAGAGGTCCTAGTTTGAAGACCCAGTACTTC. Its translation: CSARGPSLKTQYF.

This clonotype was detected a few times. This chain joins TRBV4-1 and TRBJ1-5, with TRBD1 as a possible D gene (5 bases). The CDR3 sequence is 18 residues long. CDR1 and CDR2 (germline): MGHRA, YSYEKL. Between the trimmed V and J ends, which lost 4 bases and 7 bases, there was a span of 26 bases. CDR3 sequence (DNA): TGCGCCAGCAGCCTTCATATTTTCCCTGGGGGGGTCGGGCAGCCCCAGCATTTT. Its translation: CASSLHIFPGGVGQPQHF.

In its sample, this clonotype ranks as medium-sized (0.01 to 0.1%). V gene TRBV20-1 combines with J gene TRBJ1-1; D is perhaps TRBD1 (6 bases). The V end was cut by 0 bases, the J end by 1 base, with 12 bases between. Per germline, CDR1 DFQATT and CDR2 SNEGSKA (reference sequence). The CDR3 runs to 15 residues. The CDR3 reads CSARDPGTKNTEAFF. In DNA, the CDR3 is TGCAGTGCTAGAGATCCCGGGACAAAGAACACTGAAGCTTTCTTT.

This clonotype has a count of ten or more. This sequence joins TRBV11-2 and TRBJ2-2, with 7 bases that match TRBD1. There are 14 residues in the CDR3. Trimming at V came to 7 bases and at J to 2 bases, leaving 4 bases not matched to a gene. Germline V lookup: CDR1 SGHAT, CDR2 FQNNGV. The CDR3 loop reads CASTGTANTGELFF. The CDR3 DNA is TGTGCCAGCACGGGGACAGCTAACACCGGGGAGCTGTTTTTT.

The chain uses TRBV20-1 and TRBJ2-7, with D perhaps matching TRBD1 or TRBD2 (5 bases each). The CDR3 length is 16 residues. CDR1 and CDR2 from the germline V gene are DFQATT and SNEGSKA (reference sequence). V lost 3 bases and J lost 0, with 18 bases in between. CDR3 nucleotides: TGCAGTGCTAGTGTGTGCGTGGCAGGGACCTCCTACGAGCAGTACTTC. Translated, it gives CSASVCVAGTSYEQYF.

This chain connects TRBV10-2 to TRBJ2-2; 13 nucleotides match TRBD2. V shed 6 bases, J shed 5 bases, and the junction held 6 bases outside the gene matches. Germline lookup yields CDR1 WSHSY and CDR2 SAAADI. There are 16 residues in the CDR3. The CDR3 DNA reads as TGCGCCAGCAGACGGACTAGCGGGAGTGGTACCGGGGAGCTGTTTTTT. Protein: CASRRTSGSGTGELFF.

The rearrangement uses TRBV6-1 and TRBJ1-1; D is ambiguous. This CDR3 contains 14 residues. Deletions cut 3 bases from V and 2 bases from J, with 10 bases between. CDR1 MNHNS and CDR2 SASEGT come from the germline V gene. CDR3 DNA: TGTGCCAGCAGTGAGAGAGCTGCTAACACTGAAGCTTTCTTT. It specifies CASSERAANTEAFF.